One sample yielded the 16 T cell receptor beta chains listed below, sequenced in a study of CD8+ T cells in alopecia areata. Reverse transcribed after extraction, RNA yielded cDNA as the sequencing template. Some clones are missing from TCRdb's copy, which holds only in-frame ones; the method was immunoSEQ multiplex PCR. This repertoire shows more than 90,000 clones, roughly 63% found once; its top ten account for around 30%. Regarding treatment: oral pan-JAK inhibitor, 5-10 mg twice daily. The sample was CD8+ T cells sorted from blood, taken at week 4, from a patient treated with tofacitinib. These receptors came from a human donor with alopecia areata.

V and J are TRBV20-1 and TRBJ2-3; D unresolved. The CDR3 has 11 amino acids. V was clipped by 5 bases and J by 3 bases, with 6 bases between them. The germline CDR1 and CDR2 sequences are DFQATT and SNEGSKA (reference sequence). CDR3 sequence reads: CSAPKTDTQYF. DNA of the CDR3: TGCAGTGCTCCAAAGACAGATACGCAGTATTTT.

J is TRBJ2-5 and V is TRBV12-5; 8 nucleotides match TRBD1. The germline gives CDR1 LGHNT, CDR2 FRNRAP. Unmatched junction bases numbered 7, after V lost 6 bases and J lost 4 bases. The CDR3 consists of 14 residues. The DNA of the CDR3 is TGTGCTAGTGGCTTCCCAGGGGGCTTAGAGACCCAGTACTTC. It is translated as CASGFPGGLETQYF.

This clone appeared a few times. The chain joins TRBV27 to TRBJ1-5; D may be TRBD1 (6 bases). The CDR3 sequence is 15 residues long. Trimming pared 5 bases from V and 2 bases from J, leaving 13 bases between. CDR1 is MNHEY and CDR2 is SMNVEV in the germline V gene (reference sequence). The DNA of the CDR3 is TGTGCCAGCAGTGGTAGGGGGTACGGCAATCAGCCCCAGCATTTT. This codes for CASSGRGYGNQPQHF.

This clone was seen a handful of times. V usage is TRBV6-5 and J usage is TRBJ2-7; D not resolved. CDR3 length: 14 residues. Trimming cost V 2 bases and J 0 bases, with 8 bases left between them. Germline V lookup: CDR1 MNHEY, CDR2 SVGAGI. CDR3 coding DNA: TGTGCCAGCAGTTACGGGGAAGCCTCCTACGAGCAGTACTTC. The encoded protein is CASSYGEASYEQYF.

This clone was seen a handful of times. The chain recombines TRBV27 with TRBJ2-7, with a possible D match to TRBD2 (5 bases). V lost 2 bases and J 3 bases, leaving 8 bases between the germline ends. Germline CDR1 MNHEY, CDR2 SMNVEV (reference sequence). There are 13 residues in the CDR3. The CDR3 reads CASSLSEGYEQYF. CDR3 DNA sequence: TGTGCCAGCAGTTTAAGTGAGGGCTACGAGCAGTACTTC.

V and J are TRBV10-3 and TRBJ1-1; D is perhaps TRBD1 (6 bases). Germline CDR1 reads ENHRY; CDR2 reads SYGVKD. CDR3 length equals 15 residues. The V and J ends lost 0 bases and 1 base respectively, with 9 bases between them. CDR3 sequence reads: CAISESRGGNTEAFF. DNA for the CDR3: TGTGCCATCAGTGAGTCGAGAGGGGGGAACACTGAAGCTTTCTTT.

The rearrangement joins TRBV19 to TRBJ1-1, with D hard to call. The V and J ends lost 5 bases and 0 bases respectively, with 1 base between them. The CDR3 consists of 11 residues. From germline, CDR1 is LNHDA and CDR2 SQIVND (reference sequence). This CDR3 is CASSLNTEAFF. DNA of the CDR3: TGTGCCAGTAGTCTGAACACTGAAGCTTTCTTT.

V is TRBV6-5 and J is TRBJ1-6; 7 bases fit TRBD1. CDR3 length equals 16 residues. V lost 4 bases and J lost 8; bases outside the gene matches: 11. In germline, CDR1 is MNHEY, CDR2 SVGAGI. CDR3 bases: TGTGCCAGCAGTTCAGACCTTGGACAGGAGGATTCACCCCTCCACTTT. This codes for CASSSDLGQEDSPLHF.

This chain joins TRBV5-6 and TRBJ2-7; D may match TRBD1 or TRBD2 (5 bases each). The CDR3 loop spans 14 amino acids. From germline, CDR1 is SGHDT and CDR2 YYEEEE. The V end was cut by 4 bases, the J end by 2 bases, with 13 bases between. CDR3 bases: TGTGCCAGCAGCCTGGGGACGGAGACCTACGAGCAGTACTTC. Translating gives CASSLGTETYEQYF. The complete variable domain, with remaining parts taken from reference TRBV5-6 and TRBJ2-7, reads DAGVTQSPTHLIKTRGQQVTLRCSPKSGHDTVSWYQQALGQGPQFIFQYYEEEERQRGNFPDRFSGHQFPNYSSELNVNALLLGDSALYLCASSLGTETYEQYFGPGTRLTVT.

In this sample, this clone turned up once. The rearrangement links TRBV27 to TRBJ2-7; 8 positions match TRBD1. CDR1 is MNHEY and CDR2 is SMNVEV in the germline V gene (reference sequence). This CDR3 has 16 amino acids. V dropped 6 bases and J dropped 4; count of bases not matched to a gene: 14. In nucleotides, the CDR3 is TGTGCCAGCAGCCTATTGGGCGGGCAGGGGGCTTACGAGCAGTACTTC. Translating gives CASSLLGGQGAYEQYF.

The genes are TRBV7-9 and TRBJ2-5, with 9 bases aligning to TRBD1. Germline CDR1 SEHNR, CDR2 FQNEAQ (reference sequence). There are 13 residues in the CDR3. J gave up 5 bases and V 5 bases, and 3 bases lay outside the gene matches. Here the CDR3 reads CASSPTGGETQYF. The CDR3 DNA reads as TGTGCCAGCAGCCCGACAGGGGGTGAGACCCAGTACTTC.

This chain links TRBV4-1 with TRBJ1-1, with 8 bases that match TRBD1. Germline V gives CDR1 MGHRA, CDR2 YSYEKL. V shed 5 bases, J shed 4 bases, and the junction held 6 bases outside the gene matches. This CDR3 is built from 14 residues. The CDR3 DNA follows: TGCGCCAGCAGCTTCAGGGGGCGCGGCACTGAAGCTTTCTTT. Translating gives CASSFRGRGTEAFF.

This sequence joins TRBV29-1 and TRBJ2-7; 8 bases fit TRBD1. J gave up 5 bases and V 1 base, and 10 bases lay outside the gene matches. This CDR3 has 15 amino acids. Germline loops: CDR1 SQVTM, CDR2 ANQGSEA. CDR3 residues: CSVEVRDRSSNEQYF. Written as DNA, the CDR3 is TGCAGCGTTGAAGTCCGGGACAGGAGTTCTAACGAGCAGTACTTC.

The rearrangement joins TRBV2 to TRBJ1-1; 7 nucleotides agree with TRBD1. CDR3 length: 15 amino acids. After removal of 3 bases from V and 4 bases from J, the junction contained 8 bases not matched to a gene. Looked up from germline, CDR1 is SNHLY and CDR2 is FYNNEI. The CDR3 DNA reads as TGTGCCAGCAGTGAGGACGGGGGACAGAGCACTGAAGCTTTCTTT. Translated, it gives CASSEDGGQSTEAFF.

This clone was found a few times. This chain joins TRBV29-1 and TRBJ2-1; perhaps TRBD2 as D (6 bases). This CDR3 has 15 amino acids. CDR1 and CDR2 from the germline V gene are SQVTM and ANQGSEA. V was trimmed by 0 bases and J by 7 bases, leaving 16 bases between them. CDR3 residues: CSVEDWEAGRNEQFF. The CDR3 DNA follows: TGCAGCGTTGAAGATTGGGAGGCGGGTAGGAATGAGCAGTTCTTC.

V usage is TRBV30 and J usage is TRBJ2-7, with a possible D match to TRBD2 (5 bases). Germline CDR1 reads GTSNPN; CDR2 reads SVGIG (reference sequence). The CDR3 spans 13 residues. Trimming shortened V by 8 bases and J by 1 base, and 15 bases separated the two germline ends. Here the CDR3 DNA reads TGTGCCCTTCGGACTGGGATTTCCTACGAGCAGTACTTC. Translated: CALRTGISYEQYF.